In its sample, the clone carrying this T cell receptor beta chain was seen once. Its antigen is not identified. The data stem from a study of T cells in localized non-small cell lung cancer. V dropped 5 bases and J dropped 0 bases, with 15 bases sitting between them. The CDR3 is 16 residues long. CDR1 is SEHNR and CDR2 is FQNEAQ in the germline V gene (reference sequence). The data were produced by immunoSEQ multiplex PCR, yet TCRdb's version contains in-frame clones alone and is incomplete. Seen here are tens of thousands of clones, roughly 80% observed once, and the top ten hold around 7.9%. General study findings and limits: Turning up in adjacent lung were a median approximately 57 of the top 100 tumor clones. Sequencing was limited to one tumor region, leaving the possibility of heterogeneity open. Exceeding tumor, uninvolved adjacent lung had the highest T cell clonality.

The receptor's source is a man aged 40-75 years with stage II lung adenocarcinoma. The chain has TRBV7-9 and TRBJ2-3; D unclear. The specimen was PBMCs, collected before any cancer treatment. CDR3 in DNA: TGTGCCAGCAGCCACACGGCAGCCTATAGCACAGATACGCAGTATTTT. Amino acid sequence: CASSHTAAYSTDTQYF. The whole variable domain, remainder taken from reference TRBV7-9 and TRBJ2-3, is DTGVSQNPRHKITKRGQNVTFRCDPISEHNRLYWYRQTLGQGPEFLTYFQNEAQLEKSRLLSDRFSAERPKGSFSTLEIQRTEQGDSAMYLCASSHTAAYSTDTQYFGPGTRLTVL.